A single sample is the source of the 31 T cell receptor beta chains below, sequenced in a study of cytotoxic CD8 clonotypes in ibrutinib-treated CLL. The data were produced by immunoSEQ multiplex PCR, yet TCRdb's version contains in-frame clones alone and is incomplete. The sample has about 29,000 clones; about 62% are singletons. The sample was PBMCs, taken before ibrutinib treatment. The receptors were gathered from a human donor with chronic lymphocytic leukemia.

The sample holds one count of this clone. The genes are TRBV2 and TRBJ2-1; 11 bases line up with TRBD1. Germline V gene lookup returns CDR1 SNHLY and CDR2 FYNNEI. Trimming removed 6 bases from V and 3 bases from J; junction bases left unmatched: 7. The CDR3 covers 16 residues. The CDR3 is CASSGLGTGGYNEQFF. The CDR3 DNA follows: TGTGCCAGCAGCGGCTTGGGGACAGGGGGCTACAATGAGCAGTTCTTC.

This chain joins TRBV6-5 and TRBJ1-1, with unresolved D. Germline V gene sequence: CDR1 MNHEY, CDR2 SVGAGI. Trimming stripped 2 bases from V and 6 bases from J, with 10 bases between. This CDR3 is built from 13 residues. The CDR3 here is CASSYGITAEAFF. Here the CDR3 DNA reads TGTGCCAGCAGTTACGGGATCACCGCTGAAGCTTTCTTT.

A remark on this clone: Other DNA variants within this sample encode the same CDR3. The J gene is TRBJ2-3, the V gene TRBV19; the match to TRBD2 covers 13 bases. The CDR3 contains 15 residues. Trimming cost V 6 bases and J 1 base; bases outside gene matches: 1. From germline, CDR1 is LNHDA and CDR2 SQIVND (reference sequence). In nucleotides, the CDR3 is TGTGCCAGTAGAACTAGCGGGGGGGGCACAGATACGCAGTATTTT. This translates into CASRTSGGGTDTQYF.

The V and J genes are TRBV5-6 and TRBJ2-2; D gene unclear. Germline V gene data show CDR1 as SGHDT and CDR2 as YYEEEE. The CDR3 contains 14 residues. Trimming cost V 2 bases and J 1 base, with 6 bases left between them. CDR3 coding DNA: TGTGCCAGCAGCTTTGAGCAGAACACCGGGGAGCTGTTTTTT. Its protein is CASSFEQNTGELFF.

This clone was detected only a few times. V usage is TRBV27 and J usage is TRBJ2-1, with TRBD1 matching over 9 bases. Germline CDR1 MNHEY, CDR2 SMNVEV (reference sequence). The CDR3 contains 14 residues. The V and J ends lost 5 bases and 8 bases, in that order; junction bases with no gene match: 7. The CDR3, as DNA: TGTGCCAGCAGTCTCCGGGACAGGGATGATGAGCAGTTCTTC. Translating it yields CASSLRDRDDEQFF.

The chain employs TRBV5-4 and TRBJ2-1, with D possibly matching TRBD1 (5 bases). The ends were cut back, 4 bases at V and 8 bases at J, with 16 bases in the middle. The CDR3 covers 14 residues. The germline V gene has CDR1 SGHNT and CDR2 YYREEE (reference sequence). The CDR3 region has the DNA TGTGCCAGCAGCAGGGGTACAGGTCGGGATGAGCAGTTCTTC. Its translation: CASSRGTGRDEQFF.

The chain links TRBV2 to TRBJ2-1, with D possibly being TRBD1 or TRBD2 (5 bases each). This CDR3 has 15 amino acids. Trimming removed 5 bases at V and 6 bases at J, with 17 bases between. Germline V gene data show CDR1 as SNHLY and CDR2 as FYNNEI. The CDR3 DNA sequence: TGTGCCAGCAGTTTCTCCGGGACGCCCTTCAATGAGCAGTTCTTC. Protein product: CASSFSGTPFNEQFF.

This clone was detected only a few times. CDR3 in amino acids: CASSPGTANTGELFF. In nucleotides, the CDR3 is TGTGCCAGTAGCCCCGGGACAGCGAACACCGGGGAGCTGTTTTTT. The chain combines TRBV19 with TRBJ2-2; TRBD1 agrees at 7 bases. The J segment lost 0 bases and the V segment lost 6 bases, leaving 4 bases of the junction unmatched. The length of the CDR3 is 15 residues. Germline lookup yields CDR1 LNHDA and CDR2 SQIVND (reference sequence).

This clone showed up just a few times. This chain connects TRBV5-1 to TRBJ2-3; 10 bases fit TRBD2. Germline V gene lookup returns CDR1 SGHRS and CDR2 YFSETQ. The CDR3 loop spans 17 amino acids. Trimming cost V 2 bases and J 0 bases; bases outside gene matches: 6. DNA for the CDR3: TGCGCCAGCAGCTTTGGAGCGGGAGGGCCGAGCACAGATACGCAGTATTTT. Protein: CASSFGAGGPSTDTQYF.

The V call is TRBV15, the J call TRBJ1-1; D perhaps matches TRBD1 (5 bases). Germline V gene sequence: CDR1 LNHNV, CDR2 YYDKDF (reference sequence). The CDR3 extends over 14 amino acids. Trimming shortened V by 1 base and J by 7 bases, and 13 bases separated the two germline ends. The DNA of the CDR3 is TGTGCCACCAGCAGAGGACAGCGACGGCTTGAAGCTTTCTTT. Amino acids: CATSRGQRRLEAFF.

This clone was seen once. This chain links TRBV18 with TRBJ2-1, with TRBD2 matching 13 bases. Germline CDR1 KGHSH, CDR2 LQKENI. Germline trimming cut 4 bases from V and 0 bases from J; bases unmatched to any gene: 6. The CDR3 is made up of 18 amino acids. The CDR3 region has the DNA TGTGCCAGCTCACGAGGGACTAGCGGGGTTGGCTCCTACAATGAGCAGTTCTTC. Protein sequence: CASSRGTSGVGSYNEQFF.

V usage is TRBV30 and J usage is TRBJ2-7; perhaps TRBD2 as D (6 bases). In germline, CDR1 is GTSNPN, CDR2 SVGIG (reference sequence). V was trimmed by 8 bases and J by 6 bases, leaving 17 bases between them. The CDR3 is 12 residues long. The CDR3, as DNA: TGTGCCCACGACGCTGGAGGGGCCGAGCAGTACTTC. Protein: CAHDAGGAEQYF.

V gene TRBV6-4 combines with J gene TRBJ2-1; weak D call: TRBD2 (5 bases). Trimming removed 0 bases from V and 7 bases from J, with 7 bases in between. Germline lookup yields CDR1 MRHNA and CDR2 SNTAGT. This CDR3 has 13 residues. The CDR3 here is CASSDSAENEQFF. CDR3 bases: TGTGCCAGCAGTGACTCAGCGGAGAATGAGCAGTTCTTC.

The gene calls are TRBV11-2 and TRBJ2-5; 8 positions agree with TRBD1. The CDR3 runs to 15 residues. Losses at the gene ends were 3 bases for V and 7 bases for J; bases not matched to a gene: 10. Germline V lookup: CDR1 SGHAT, CDR2 FQNNGV. The CDR3 DNA reads TGTGCCAGCAGCTTGACCCCAGGGGGCGAGGTGACCCAGTACTTC. Protein sequence: CASSLTPGGEVTQYF.

This clone came up a few times. The V and J genes are TRBV9 and TRBJ2-3; D is uncertain. The CDR3 loop spans 12 amino acids. V was cut by 0 bases and J by 4 bases, with 3 bases left in between. Germline CDR1 is SGDLS and CDR2 is YYNGEE. In DNA, the CDR3 is TGTGCCAGCAGCGTAGGATCAGATACGCAGTATTTT. Its protein product is CASSVGSDTQYF.

This clone has only one observation. J is TRBJ1-1 and V is TRBV29-1; no definite D call. CDR1 SQVTM and CDR2 ANQGSEA come from the germline V gene. V gave up 4 bases and J gave up 1 base, with 4 bases separating them. This CDR3 contains 11 residues. CDR3 DNA: TGCAGCGTTGGTTGGAACACTGAAGCTTTCTTT. Its translation is CSVGWNTEAFF.

The sample holds a few counts of this clone. The J gene is TRBJ1-2, the V gene TRBV5-6; D ambiguous. From germline, CDR1 is SGHDT and CDR2 YYEEEE. CDR3 length equals 12 residues. Trimming removed 4 bases at V and 5 bases at J, with 9 bases between. The CDR3 spells CASSIQDYGYTF. CDR3 coding DNA: TGTGCCAGCAGCATCCAAGATTATGGCTACACCTTC.

The J gene is TRBJ1-2, the V gene TRBV4-1; TRBD1 might be the D (5 bases). Trimming left V 4 bases short and J 2 bases short, with 14 bases between. This CDR3 has 15 amino acids. The germline gives CDR1 MGHRA, CDR2 YSYEKL. Here the CDR3 DNA reads TGCGCCAGCAGCCGTATCCGGGACGGGAACTATGGCTACACCTTC. As protein: CASSRIRDGNYGYTF.

The chain uses TRBV11-1 and TRBJ2-7; 7 positions match TRBD2. The CDR3 covers 14 residues. The trim removed 7 bases at V and 3 bases at J, leaving 9 bases unmatched. Germline V CDR1 and CDR2: SGHAT, FQDESV (reference sequence). The DNA for the CDR3 is TGTGCCAGCACCCTAGGGGCTAGCGGCTACGAGCAGTACTTC. Translating it yields CASTLGASGYEQYF.

The chain links TRBV5-5 to TRBJ2-7; either TRBD1 or TRBD2 may supply D (5 bases each). This CDR3 has 13 residues. CDR1 and CDR2 from the germline V gene are SGHKS and YYEKEE (reference sequence). The V gene lost 4 bases and the J gene lost 4 bases, with 12 bases spanning the gap. CDR3 region: CASSRDGKYEQYF. In nucleotides, the CDR3 is TGTGCCAGCAGCCGGGACGGGAAATACGAGCAGTACTTC.

This clone was picked up a small number of times. V and J are TRBV4-2 and TRBJ2-3, with 8 bases aligning to TRBD1. The CDR3 covers 16 residues. V lost 1 base and J lost 2; bases outside the gene matches: 5. Germline assignment: CDR1 LGHNA and CDR2 YNFKEQ. CDR3 region: CASSQVQGASTDTQYF. In nucleotides, the CDR3 is TGTGCCAGCAGCCAAGTCCAGGGGGCGTCCACAGATACGCAGTATTTT.

The chain uses TRBV5-4 and TRBJ1-2, with D maybe TRBD1 (6 bases). The CDR3 runs 13 residues. Trimming left V 4 bases short and J 4 bases short, with 11 bases between. Germline values: CDR1 SGHNT, CDR2 YYREEE (reference sequence). The DNA for the CDR3 is TGTGCCAGCAGCCTACAGGGTGGCTATGGCTACACCTTC. Its translation is CASSLQGGYGYTF. Full variable domain (rest looked up from reference TRBV5-4 and TRBJ1-2): ETGVTQSPTHLIKTRGQQVTLRCSSQSGHNTVSWYQQALGQGPQFIFQYYREEENGRGNFPPRFSGLQFPNYSSELNVNALELDDSALYLCASSLQGGYGYTFGSGTRLTVV.

The J gene is TRBJ2-7, the V gene TRBV10-1, with D unresolved. With 3 bases removed from V and 2 bases from J, the gap between germline ends came to 11 bases. The CDR3 extends over 14 amino acids. Per the germline V gene, CDR1 is WNHNN and CDR2 is SYGVQD (reference sequence). The CDR3 DNA reads TGCGCCAGCAGTGACCAGAGGAGTGCCTACGAGCAGTACTTC. Translation gives CASSDQRSAYEQYF.

V gene TRBV11-1 combines with J gene TRBJ2-1; D unclear. Germline loops: CDR1 SGHAT, CDR2 FQDESV (reference sequence). With 3 bases removed from V and 5 bases from J, the gap between germline ends came to 5 bases. CDR3 length equals 12 residues. The CDR3 is CASSFGDNEQFF. The CDR3 DNA sequence: TGTGCCAGCAGCTTTGGGGACAATGAGCAGTTCTTC.

This clone showed up just once. This chain joins TRBV6-6 and TRBJ2-7; D uncertain. Trimming shortened V by 6 bases and J by 10 bases, and 19 bases separated the two germline ends. The CDR3 spans 13 residues. CDR1 is MNHNY, CDR2 SVGAGI, per germline (reference sequence). The CDR3 loop is CASRSNGVVDQYF. The CDR3 DNA follows: TGTGCCAGCAGATCGAATGGCGTGGTTGATCAGTACTTC.

This clone came up a few times. The V call is TRBV7-8, the J call TRBJ2-3; D is ambiguous. Germline CDR1 SGHVS, CDR2 FQNEAQ. V was clipped by 5 bases and J by 2 bases, with 17 bases between them. This CDR3 region has 16 residues. The CDR3, as DNA: TGTGCCAGCAGCCCCCCACCAGTGACTCTCACAGATACGCAGTATTTT. It is translated as CASSPPPVTLTDTQYF.

This clone has a handful of counts. This chain's CDR3 is CASSPPTSTDTQYF. DNA for the CDR3: TGTGCCAGCAGTCCCCCCACTAGCACAGATACGCAGTATTTT. V gene TRBV6-5 combines with J gene TRBJ2-3; D unclear. The CDR3 covers 14 residues. V was shortened by 5 bases and J by 0 bases, with 9 bases between the two germline ends. The germline gives CDR1 MNHEY, CDR2 SVGAGI.

The gene calls are TRBV2 and TRBJ1-5; D may be TRBD1 (5 bases). This CDR3 comprises 14 residues. Germline-derived CDR1 and CDR2 are SNHLY and FYNNEI. V was clipped by 7 bases and J by 4 bases, with 14 bases between them. The CDR3 region has the DNA TGTGCCAGCAAGAGAGGGGCATCAAATCAGCCCCAGCATTTT. Amino acid sequence: CASKRGASNQPQHF.

The chain carries TRBV6-4 and TRBJ1-1; D is undetermined. This CDR3 is built from 13 residues. Trimming pared 0 bases from V and 2 bases from J, leaving 4 bases between. Germline values: CDR1 MRHNA, CDR2 SNTAGT. The DNA for the CDR3 is TGTGCCAGCAGTGACTCGTATAACACTGAAGCTTTCTTT. Translation: CASSDSYNTEAFF.

The chain uses TRBV29-1 and TRBJ2-3, with no clear D. Trimming took 8 bases from V and 6 from J, leaving 15 bases between them. Germline-derived CDR1 and CDR2 are SQVTM and ANQGSEA. This CDR3 is 12 amino acids long. The CDR3 DNA is TGCAGCCGGGCGGAGTTGGGGGATACGCAGTATTTT. Translated, it gives CSRAELGDTQYF.

This rearrangement joins TRBV28 to TRBJ1-2; TRBD1 aligns across 7 bases. V lost 5 bases, J lost 2 bases, and 5 bases stayed unmatched. The CDR3 totals 14 residues. CDR1 and CDR2 from the germline V gene are MDHEN and SYDVKM. CDR3 region: CASSRQGLNYGYTF. The CDR3 nucleotides are TGTGCCAGCAGTCGACAGGGACTGAACTATGGCTACACCTTC.